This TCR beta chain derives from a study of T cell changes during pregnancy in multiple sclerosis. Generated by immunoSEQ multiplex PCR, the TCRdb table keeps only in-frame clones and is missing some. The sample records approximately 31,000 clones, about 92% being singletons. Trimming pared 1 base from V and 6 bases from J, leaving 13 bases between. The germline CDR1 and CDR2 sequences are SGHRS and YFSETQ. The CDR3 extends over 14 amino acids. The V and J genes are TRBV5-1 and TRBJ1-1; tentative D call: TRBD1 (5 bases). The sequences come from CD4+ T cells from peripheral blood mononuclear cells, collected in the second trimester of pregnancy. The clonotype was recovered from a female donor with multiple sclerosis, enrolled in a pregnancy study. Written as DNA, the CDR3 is TGCGCCAGCAGCTTGAAGGGGCAGGGTTCTGAAGCTTTCTTT. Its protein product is CASSLKGQGSEAFF.